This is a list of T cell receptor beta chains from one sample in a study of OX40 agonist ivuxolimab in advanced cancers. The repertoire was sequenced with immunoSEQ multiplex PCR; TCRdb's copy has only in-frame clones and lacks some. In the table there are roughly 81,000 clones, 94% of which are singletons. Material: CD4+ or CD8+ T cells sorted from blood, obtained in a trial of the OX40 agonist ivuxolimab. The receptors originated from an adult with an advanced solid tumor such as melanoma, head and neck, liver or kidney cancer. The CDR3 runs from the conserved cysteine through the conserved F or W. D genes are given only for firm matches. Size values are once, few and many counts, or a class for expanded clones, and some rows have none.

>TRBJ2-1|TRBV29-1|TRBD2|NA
TGCAGCGTTGAATCCCCTAGCGGGGGGTCCTACAATGAGCAGTTCTTC
CSVESPSGGSYNEQFF
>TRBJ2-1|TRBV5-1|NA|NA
TGCGCCAGCAGCTTGGTGGGGCCCCAGGAGCAGTTCTTC
CASSLVGPQEQFF
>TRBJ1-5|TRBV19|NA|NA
TGTGCCAGTAGCCCGGGCCCAGGGTTGGGTCAGCCCCAGCATTTT
CASSPGPGLGQPQHF
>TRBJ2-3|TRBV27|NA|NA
TGTGCCAGCAGTTTATCCTTCACAGATACGCAGTATTTT
CASSLSFTDTQYF
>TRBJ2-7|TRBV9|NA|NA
TGTGCCAGCAGCGCACCCACCTCGGACGAGCAGTACTTC
CASSAPTSDEQYF
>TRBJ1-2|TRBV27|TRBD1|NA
TGTGCCAGCAGTATAGGTACAGGGGGCTGGTCGTCAGGCTACACCTTC
CASSIGTGGWSSGYTF
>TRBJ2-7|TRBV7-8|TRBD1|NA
TGTGCCAGCAGCTTCATGGTCCAGGGGGCCCACGAGCAGTACTTC
CASSFMVQGAHEQYF
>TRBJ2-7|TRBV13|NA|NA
TGTGCCAGCAGCTTAGGCTTGGGGGGGCTTGGCGAGCAGTACTTC
CASSLGLGGLGEQYF
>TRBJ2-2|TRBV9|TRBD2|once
TGTGCCAGCAGCGTAGGAGCGGGGGCGGGCACCGGGGAGCTGTTTTTT
CASSVGAGAGTGELFF
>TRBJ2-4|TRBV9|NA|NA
TGTGCCAGCAGCCCCGGACCGACGCTAGCCAAAAACATTCAGTACTTC
CASSPGPTLAKNIQYF
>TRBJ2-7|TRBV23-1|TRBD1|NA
TGCGCCAACGAACAGGGGCACCGACTCCCCCACGAGCAGTACTTC
CANEQGHRLPHEQYF
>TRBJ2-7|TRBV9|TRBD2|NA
TGTGCCAGCAGCGGGGGACTAGTTGCCGAGCAGTACTTC
CASSGGLVAEQYF
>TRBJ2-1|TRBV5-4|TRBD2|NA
TGTGCCAGCAGCTTGAGACTAGCGATTGGTTATGATGAGCAGTTCTTC
CASSLRLAIGYDEQFF
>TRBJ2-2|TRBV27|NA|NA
TGTGCCCGTCTATTAAACACCGGGGAGCTGTTTTTT
CARLLNTGELFF
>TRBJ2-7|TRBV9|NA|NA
TGTGCCAGCAGCGTAGGGGGGGAGACCGAGCAGTACTTC
CASSVGGETEQYF
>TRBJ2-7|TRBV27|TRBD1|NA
TGTGCCAGCAGTCTAGTGACAGGGGCCGACTACGAGCAGTACTTC
CASSLVTGADYEQYF
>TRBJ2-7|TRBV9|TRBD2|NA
TGTGCCAGCAGCGTAGGGGGCATCGCGGGAGCCTACGAGCAGTACTTC
CASSVGGIAGAYEQYF
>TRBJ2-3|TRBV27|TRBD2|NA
TGTGCCAGCAGTTTAGAGCGGGGCTATACGCAGTATTTT
CASSLERGYTQYF
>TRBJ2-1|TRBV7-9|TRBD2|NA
TGTGCCAGCAGCTCAGGGGGACTAGCCCCTCGCTACAATGAGCAGTTCTTC
CASSSGGLAPRYNEQFF
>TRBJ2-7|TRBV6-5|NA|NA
TGTGCCAGCAGTTTAGAACGGAGGTCCTACGAGCAGTACTTC
CASSLERRSYEQYF
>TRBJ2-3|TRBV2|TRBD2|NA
TGTGCCAGCAGGGGAGGGACTCACCCAAGCACAGATACGCAGTATTTT
CASRGGTHPSTDTQYF
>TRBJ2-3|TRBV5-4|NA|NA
TGTGCCAGCAGCTTGGGCGAAGATACGCAGTATTTT
CASSLGEDTQYF
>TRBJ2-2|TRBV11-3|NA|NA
TGTGCCAGCAGCTGGGACCTTATGGCCGGGGAGCTGTTTTTT
CASSWDLMAGELFF
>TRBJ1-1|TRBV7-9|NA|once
TGTGCCAGCAGCCCCTCCCTACAGGGCCCAACGAACACTGAAGCTTTCTTT
CASSPSLQGPTNTEAFF
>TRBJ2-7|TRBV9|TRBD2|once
TGTGCCAGCAGCCCCCGGACTAGCGGTCCCGGAGGGTACGAGCAGTACTTC
CASSPRTSGPGGYEQYF
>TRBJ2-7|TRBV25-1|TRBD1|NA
TGTGCCAGCAGTGATACCGGGACAGGTTTTTACGAGCAGTACTTC
CASSDTGTGFYEQYF
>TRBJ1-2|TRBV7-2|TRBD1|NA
TGTGCCAGCAGCCTACCGGACAGGGCTGGCTACACCTTC
CASSLPDRAGYTF
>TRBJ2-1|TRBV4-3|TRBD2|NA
TGCGCCAGCAGCCAAGGGACTAGCGGAATTTACAATGAGCAGTTCTTC
CASSQGTSGIYNEQFF
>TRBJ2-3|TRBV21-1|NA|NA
TGTGCCAGCAGCAAAGTCATGCGGCAGAGCACAGATACGCAGTATTTT
CASSKVMRQSTDTQYF
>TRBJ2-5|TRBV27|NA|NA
TGTGCCAGCAGTTTTCAGGGGAGGGAACAAGAGACCCAGTACTTC
CASSFQGREQETQYF
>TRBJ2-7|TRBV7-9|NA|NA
TGTGCCAGCAGCTATCATCAGGGTCTCTACGAGCAGTACTTC
CASSYHQGLYEQYF
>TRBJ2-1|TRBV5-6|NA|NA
TGTGCCAGCAGAGCGCAGGGGTCTCAGTTCTTC
CASRAQGSQFF
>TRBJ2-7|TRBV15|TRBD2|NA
TGTGCCACCAGCAAACTACGGGGGGGCGGTAGCTCCTACGAGCAGTACTTC
CATSKLRGGGSSYEQYF
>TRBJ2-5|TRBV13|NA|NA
TGTGCCAGCAGCGTCTCCCAAGAGACCCAGTACTTC
CASSVSQETQYF
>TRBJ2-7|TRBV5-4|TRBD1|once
TGTGCCAGCAGACGACAGGGGGCTTACGAGCAGTACTTC
CASRRQGAYEQYF
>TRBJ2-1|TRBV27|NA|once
TGTGCCAGCAGTTTGGCCCCGAGTCGACCCCCGAACAATGAGCAGTTCTTC
CASSLAPSRPPNNEQFF
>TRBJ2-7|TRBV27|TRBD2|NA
TGTGCCAGCCGGGAGGGGTTGGTTTGGGGGGAGCAGTACTTC
CASREGLVWGEQYF
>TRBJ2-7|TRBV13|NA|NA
TGTGCCAGCAGCTCCGGGACACCACGTTACGAGCAGTACTTC
CASSSGTPRYEQYF
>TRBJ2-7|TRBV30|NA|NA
TGTGCCTCACTGGACGGCTCCTACGAGCAGTACTTC
CASLDGSYEQYF
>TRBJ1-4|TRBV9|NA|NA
TGTGCCAGCAGCGTAGGGCTGGGCCTTGCAACTAATGAAAAACTGTTTTTT
CASSVGLGLATNEKLFF
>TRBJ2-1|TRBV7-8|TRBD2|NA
TGTGCCAGCAGCTTAGCGCGAAGGTTTACTAGCGTCGAACGGCATGAGCAGTTCTTC
CASSLARRFTSVERHEQFF
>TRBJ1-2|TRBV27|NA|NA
TGTGCCAGCATGGGTGGAAACTATGGCTACACCTTC
CASMGGNYGYTF
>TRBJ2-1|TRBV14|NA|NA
TGTGCCAGCAGACCCACCGGGCTAGCTCCAATGGAGTCCTACAATGAGCAGTTCTTC
CASRPTGLAPMESYNEQFF
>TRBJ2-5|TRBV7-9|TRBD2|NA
TGTGCCAGCAGCTCAACTAGCGGGAGAGGAGAGACCCAGTACTTC
CASSSTSGRGETQYF
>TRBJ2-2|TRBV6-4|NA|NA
TGTGCCACCTTGAGGGGGGGAAGGGTAGAACACCGGGGAGCTGTTTTT
CATLRGGRVEHRGAVF
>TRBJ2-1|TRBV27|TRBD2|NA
TGTGCCAGCAGAACGAGCGGGAGCGGCTACAATGAGCAGTTCTTC
CASRTSGSGYNEQFF
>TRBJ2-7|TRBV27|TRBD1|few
TGTGCCAGCAGTCTGACAGGGGGCTACGAGCAGTACTTC
CASSLTGGYEQYF
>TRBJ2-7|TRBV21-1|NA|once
TGTGCCAGCATTGACAGGGACCACTACGAGCAGTACTTC
CASIDRDHYEQYF
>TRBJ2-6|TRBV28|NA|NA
TGTGCCAGCAGTCCGCGACGGGGCTCTGGGGCCAACGTCCTGACTTTC
CASSPRRGSGANVLTF
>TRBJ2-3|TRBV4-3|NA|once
TGCGCCAGCAGCCAAGAGCCTAGTCTTTGGACAGATACGCAGTATTTT
CASSQEPSLWTDTQYF
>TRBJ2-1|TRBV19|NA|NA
TGTGCCAGTAGTATAGAGAGGATCAGCTCCTACAATGAGCAGTTCTTC
CASSIERISSYNEQFF
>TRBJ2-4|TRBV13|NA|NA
TGTGCCAGCAGCTTAGCTTTGGATTCGATAAACATTCAGTACTTC
CASSLALDSINIQYF
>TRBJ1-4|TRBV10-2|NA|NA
TGCGCCAGCTCCCGGGCTGACAATGAAAAACTGTTTTTT
CASSRADNEKLFF
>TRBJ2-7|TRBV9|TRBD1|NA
TGTGCCAGCAGCGCCCGGGGACAGCCCTACGAGCAGTACTTC
CASSARGQPYEQYF
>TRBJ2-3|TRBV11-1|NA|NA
TGTGCCAGCAGCCTCATGGCCCCGGATACGCAGTATTTT
CASSLMAPDTQYF